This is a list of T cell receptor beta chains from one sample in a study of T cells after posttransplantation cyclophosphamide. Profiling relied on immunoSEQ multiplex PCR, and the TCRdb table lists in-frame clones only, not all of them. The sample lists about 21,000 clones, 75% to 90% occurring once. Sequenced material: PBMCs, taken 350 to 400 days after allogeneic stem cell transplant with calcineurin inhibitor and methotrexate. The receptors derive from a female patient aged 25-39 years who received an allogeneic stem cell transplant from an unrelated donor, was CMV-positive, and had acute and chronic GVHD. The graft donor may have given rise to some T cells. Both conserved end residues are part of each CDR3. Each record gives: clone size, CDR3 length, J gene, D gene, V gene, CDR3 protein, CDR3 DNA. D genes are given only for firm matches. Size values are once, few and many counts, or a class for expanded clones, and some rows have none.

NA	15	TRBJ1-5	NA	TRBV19	CASSTPGAGGQPQHF	TGTGCCAGTAGTACCCCCGGGGCGGGGGGTCAGCCCCAGCATTTT
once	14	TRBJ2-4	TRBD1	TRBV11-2	CASSLGGTGHIQYF	TGTGCCAGCAGCTTAGGGGGGACAGGGCACATTCAGTACTTC
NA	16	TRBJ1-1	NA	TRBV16	CASSHPPGLSTLKLFF	TGTGCCAGCAGCCATCCACCGGGTCTTAGTACACTGAAGCTTTTCTTT
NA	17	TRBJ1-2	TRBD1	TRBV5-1	CASSLASGTGKFISYTF	TGCGCCAGCAGCTTGGCGTCCGGGACAGGGAAATTCATCAGCTACACCTTC
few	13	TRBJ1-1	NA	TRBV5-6	CASSYQGGTEAFF	TGTGCCAGCAGCTACCAGGGTGGCACTGAAGCTTTCTTT
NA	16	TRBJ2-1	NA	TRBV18	CASSPGEFKSYNEQFF	TGTGCCAGCTCACCTGGGGAGTTTAAGTCCTACAATGAGCAGTTCTTC
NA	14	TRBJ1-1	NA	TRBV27	CASSLPGRNTEAFF	TGTGCCAGCAGCCTACCCGGGAGAAACACTGAAGCTTTCTTT
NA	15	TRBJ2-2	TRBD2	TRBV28	CASSSGGSPSGELFF	TGTGCCAGCAGCTCGGGAGGGTCCCCCTCCGGGGAGCTGTTTTTT
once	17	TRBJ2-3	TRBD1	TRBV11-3	CASSGRNRGASTDTQYF	TGTGCCAGCAGCGGACGGAACAGGGGGGCTAGCACAGATACGCAGTATTTT
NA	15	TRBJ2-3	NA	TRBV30	CAWSGGRELGNTQYF	TGTGCCTGGAGTGGCGGACGGGAGTTGGGGAATACGCAGTATTTT
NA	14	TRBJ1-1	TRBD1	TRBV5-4	CASSLEGANTEAFF	TGTGCCAGCAGCTTGGAGGGGGCGAACACTGAAGCTTTCTTT
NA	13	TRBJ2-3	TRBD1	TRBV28	CASSFGQGDTQYF	TGTGCCAGCAGTTTCGGACAGGGAGATACGCAGTATTTT
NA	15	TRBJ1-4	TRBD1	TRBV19	CASSIVTGAGEKLFF	TGTGCCAGTAGTATAGTCACAGGGGCGGGTGAAAAACTGTTTTTT
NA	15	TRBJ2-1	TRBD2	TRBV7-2	CASSFGGSPYNEQFF	TGTGCCAGCAGCTTCGGCGGGAGTCCCTACAATGAGCAGTTCTTC
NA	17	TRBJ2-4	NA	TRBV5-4	CASSLEVTGLAKNIQYF	TGTGCCAGCAGCTTGGAGGTAACAGGCCTAGCCAAAAACATTCAGTACTTC
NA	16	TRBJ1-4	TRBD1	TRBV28	CASSPPGQGISEKLFF	TGTGCCAGCAGTCCACCGGGACAGGGGATTAGTGAAAAACTGTTTTTT
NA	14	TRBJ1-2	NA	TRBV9	CASSVQGTDYGYTF	TGTGCCAGCAGCGTACAGGGAACCGACTATGGCTACACCTTC
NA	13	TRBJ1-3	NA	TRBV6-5	CASGRVSRGTIYF	TGTGCCAGCGGCAGGGTGAGTCGCGGCACCATATATTTT
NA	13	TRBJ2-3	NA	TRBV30	CAWSVANTDTQYF	TGTGCCTGGAGTGTGGCCAACACAGATACGCAGTATTTT
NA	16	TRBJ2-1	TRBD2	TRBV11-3	CASSLGLAGDYNEQFF	TGTGCCAGCAGCTTAGGACTAGCGGGGGATTACAATGAGCAGTTCTTC
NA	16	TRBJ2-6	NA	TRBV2	CASSEQAGSGANVLTF	TGTGCCAGCAGTGAACAGGCCGGCTCTGGGGCCAACGTCCTGACTTTC
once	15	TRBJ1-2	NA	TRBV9	CASSVADGAGDGYTF	TGTGCCAGCAGCGTAGCTGACGGGGCAGGGGATGGCTACACCTTC
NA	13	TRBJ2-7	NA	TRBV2	CASTLGTSYEQYF	TGTGCCAGCACCCTCGGGACTTCCTACGAGCAGTACTTC
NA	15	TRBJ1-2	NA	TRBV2	CARPPDSPSGEGYTF	TGTGCCAGACCCCCGGATAGCCCTTCCGGGGAGGGCTACACCTTC
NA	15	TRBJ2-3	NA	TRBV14	CASSQEYFPTDTQYF	TGTGCCAGCAGCCAAGAATACTTCCCGACAGATACGCAGTATTTT
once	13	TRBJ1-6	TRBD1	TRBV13	CASSVTGHSPLHF	TGTGCCAGCAGCGTGACAGGGCATTCACCCCTCCACTTT
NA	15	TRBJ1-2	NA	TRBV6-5	CASRGGRSTNYGYTF	TGTGCCAGCAGGGGGGGTAGGAGTACTAACTATGGCTACACCTTC
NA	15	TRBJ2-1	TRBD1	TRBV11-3	CASSLEQGAYNEQFF	TGTGCCAGCAGCTTAGAACAGGGGGCTTACAATGAGCAGTTCTTC
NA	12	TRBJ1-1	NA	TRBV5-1	CASSLTGDKAFF	TGCGCCAGCAGCTTGACAGGAGATAAAGCTTTCTTT
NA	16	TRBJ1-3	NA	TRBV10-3	CAISESGRFSGNTIYF	TGTGCCATCAGTGAGTCGGGCAGATTCTCTGGAAACACCATATATTTT
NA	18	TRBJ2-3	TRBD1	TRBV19	CASSLRDRALSGTDTQYF	TGTGCCAGTTCCCTCCGGGACAGGGCCCTTTCTGGCACAGATACGCAGTATTTT
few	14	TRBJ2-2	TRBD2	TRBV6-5	CASSLLAGEGELFF	TGTGCCAGCAGCCTGCTAGCCGGGGAGGGTGAGCTGTTTTTT
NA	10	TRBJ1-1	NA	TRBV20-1	CSASENQAFF	TGCAGTGCTAGCGAGAACCAAGCTTTCTTT
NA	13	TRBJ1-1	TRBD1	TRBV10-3	CAINEQGYGEAFF	TGTGCCATCAACGAACAGGGGTACGGTGAAGCTTTCTTT
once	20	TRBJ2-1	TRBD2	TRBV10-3	CAISELWVSEREGSYNEQFF	TGTGCCATCAGTGAGTTGTGGGTATCTGAGCGGGAGGGCAGCTACAATGAGCAGTTCTTC
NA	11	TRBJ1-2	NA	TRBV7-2	CASSLDRYYTF	TGTGCCAGCAGCTTAGATAGATACTACACCTTC
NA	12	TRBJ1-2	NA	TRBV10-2	CASSEDSYGYTF	TGCGCCAGCAGTGAGGACAGCTATGGCTACACCTTC